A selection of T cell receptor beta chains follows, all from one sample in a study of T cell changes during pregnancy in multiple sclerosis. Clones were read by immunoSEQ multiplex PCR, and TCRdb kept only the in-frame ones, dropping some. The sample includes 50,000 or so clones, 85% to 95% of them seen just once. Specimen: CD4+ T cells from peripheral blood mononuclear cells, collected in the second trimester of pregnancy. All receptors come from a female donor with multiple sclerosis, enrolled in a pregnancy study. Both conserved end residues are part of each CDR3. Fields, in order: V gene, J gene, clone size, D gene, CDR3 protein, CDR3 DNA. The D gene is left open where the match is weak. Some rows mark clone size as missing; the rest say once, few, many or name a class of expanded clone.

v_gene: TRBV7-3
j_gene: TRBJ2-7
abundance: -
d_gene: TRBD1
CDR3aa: CASSPRGGGTGGVEQYF
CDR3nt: TGTGCCAGCAGCCCAAGAGGGGGTGGGACAGGGGGCGTCGAGCAGTACTTC

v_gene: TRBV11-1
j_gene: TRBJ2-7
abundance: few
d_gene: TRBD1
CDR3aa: CASSTTRQGPHEQYF
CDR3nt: TGTGCCAGCAGCACCACCCGACAGGGGCCCCACGAGCAGTACTTC

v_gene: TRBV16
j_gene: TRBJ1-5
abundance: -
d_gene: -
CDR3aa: CASSQGQGNQPQHF
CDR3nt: TGTGCCAGCAGCCAAGGGCAGGGTAATCAGCCCCAGCATTTT

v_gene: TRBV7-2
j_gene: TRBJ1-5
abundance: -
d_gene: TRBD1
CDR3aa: CASSLGQGTSNQPQHF
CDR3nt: TGTGCCAGCAGCTTGGGACAGGGGACGAGCAATCAGCCCCAGCATTTT

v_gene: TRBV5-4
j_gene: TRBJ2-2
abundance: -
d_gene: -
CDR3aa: CASSTGTGMNTGELFF
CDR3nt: TGTGCCAGCAGCACCGGGACTGGGATGAACACCGGGGAGCTGTTTTTT

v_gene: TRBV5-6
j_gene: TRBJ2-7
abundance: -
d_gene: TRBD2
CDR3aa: CASSFELVVAGPYEQYF
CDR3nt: TGTGCCAGCAGCTTCGAACTGGTGGTAGCGGGACCCTACGAGCAGTACTTC

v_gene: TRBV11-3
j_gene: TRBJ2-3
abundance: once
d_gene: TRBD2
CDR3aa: CASSPRGGSTDTQYF
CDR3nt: TGTGCCAGCAGCCCGCGGGGGGGGAGCACAGATACGCAGTATTTT

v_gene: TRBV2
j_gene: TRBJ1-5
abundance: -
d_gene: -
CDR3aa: CASRRGNQPQHF
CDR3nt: TGTGCCAGCAGGCGGGGCAATCAGCCCCAGCATTTT

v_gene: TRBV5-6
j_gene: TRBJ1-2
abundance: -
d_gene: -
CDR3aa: CASSDTGGGLGYTF
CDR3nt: TGTGCCAGCAGCGATACGGGGGGCGGACTTGGCTACACCTTC

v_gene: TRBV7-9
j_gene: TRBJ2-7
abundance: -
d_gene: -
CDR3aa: CASSLVQFEQYF
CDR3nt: TGTGCCAGCAGCTTAGTACAGTTCGAGCAGTACTTC

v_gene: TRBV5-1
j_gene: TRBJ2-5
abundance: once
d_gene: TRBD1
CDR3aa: CASLGTGSPRETQYF
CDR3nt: TGCGCCAGCCTCGGGACAGGCTCCCCCCGAGAGACCCAGTACTTC

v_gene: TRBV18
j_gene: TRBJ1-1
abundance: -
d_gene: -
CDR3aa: CASSRESQGMAFF
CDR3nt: TGTGCCAGCTCCCGAGAAAGTCAGGGTATGGCTTTCTTT

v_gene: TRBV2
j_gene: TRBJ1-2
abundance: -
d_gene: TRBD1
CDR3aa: CASSQGQGNYGYTF
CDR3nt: TGTGCCAGCAGCCAAGGACAGGGGAACTATGGCTACACCTTC

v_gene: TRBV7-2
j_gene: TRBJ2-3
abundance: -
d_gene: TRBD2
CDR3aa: CASSLLAGASTDTQYF
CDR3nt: TGTGCCAGCAGCTTACTAGCGGGGGCCTCCACAGATACGCAGTATTTT

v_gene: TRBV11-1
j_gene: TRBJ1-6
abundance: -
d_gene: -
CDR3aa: CASSLITGWSPLHF
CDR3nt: TGTGCCAGCAGCTTAATAACCGGGTGGTCACCCCTCCACTTT

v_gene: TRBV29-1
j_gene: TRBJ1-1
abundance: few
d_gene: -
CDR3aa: CSAAGGYTEAFF
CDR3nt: TGCAGCGCCGCCGGGGGATACACTGAAGCTTTCTTT

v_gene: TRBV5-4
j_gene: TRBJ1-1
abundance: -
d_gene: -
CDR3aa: CASSLENDRLTFF
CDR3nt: TGTGCCAGCAGCTTGGAAAACGACAGGTTAACTTTCTTT

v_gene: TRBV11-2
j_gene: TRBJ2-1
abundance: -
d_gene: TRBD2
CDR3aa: CASLPGLAGYNEQFF
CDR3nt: TGTGCCAGCTTGCCTGGACTAGCGGGGTACAATGAGCAGTTCTTC

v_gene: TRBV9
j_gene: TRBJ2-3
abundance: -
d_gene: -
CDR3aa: CASSEREGGLGDTQYF
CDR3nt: TGTGCCAGCAGCGAGAGGGAGGGGGGGCTGGGAGATACGCAGTATTTT

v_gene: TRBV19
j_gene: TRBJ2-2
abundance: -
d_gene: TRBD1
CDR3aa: CAIRDRGRSGELFF
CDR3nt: TGTGCAATCCGGGACAGGGGGAGGTCCGGGGAGCTGTTTTTT

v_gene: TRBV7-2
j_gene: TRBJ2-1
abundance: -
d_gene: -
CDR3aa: CASSFEAREQFF
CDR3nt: TGTGCCAGCAGCTTTGAGGCCCGCGAGCAGTTCTTC

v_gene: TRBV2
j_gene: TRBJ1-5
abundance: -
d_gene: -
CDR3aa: CASSEVPVYSGVQPQHF
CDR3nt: TGTGCCAGCAGTGAAGTCCCCGTCTACTCAGGGGTGCAGCCCCAGCATTTT

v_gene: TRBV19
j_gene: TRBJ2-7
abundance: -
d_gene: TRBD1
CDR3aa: CASKAGTGESYEQYF
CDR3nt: TGTGCCAGTAAGGCCGGGACAGGGGAGTCATACGAGCAGTACTTC

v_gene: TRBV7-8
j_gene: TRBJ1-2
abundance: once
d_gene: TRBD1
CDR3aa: CASSSLATGLNYGYTF
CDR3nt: TGTGCCAGCAGCTCCCTCGCGACAGGGCTTAACTATGGCTACACCTTC

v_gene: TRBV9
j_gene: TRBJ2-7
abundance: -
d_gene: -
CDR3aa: CASSVVASPPYEQYF
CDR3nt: TGTGCCAGCAGCGTAGTGGCTAGTCCTCCCTACGAGCAGTACTTC

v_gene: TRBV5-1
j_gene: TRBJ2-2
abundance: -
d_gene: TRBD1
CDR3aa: CASRGQGAAGELFF
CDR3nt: TGCGCCAGCCGCGGACAGGGGGCGGCCGGGGAGCTGTTTTTT

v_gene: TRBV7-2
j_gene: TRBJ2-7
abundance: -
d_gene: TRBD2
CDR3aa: CASSRGSGGVEGEQYF
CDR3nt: TGTGCCAGCAGCCGAGGTAGCGGGGGGGTCGAAGGGGAGCAGTACTTC

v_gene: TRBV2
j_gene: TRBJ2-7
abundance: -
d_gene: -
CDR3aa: CASSERQAPYEQYF
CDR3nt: TGTGCCAGCAGTGAAAGACAGGCCCCCTACGAGCAGTACTTC

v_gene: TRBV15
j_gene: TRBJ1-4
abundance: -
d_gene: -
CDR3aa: CATSGLDRTNEKLFF
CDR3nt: TGTGCCACCAGCGGATTGGACAGAACTAATGAAAAACTGTTTTTT

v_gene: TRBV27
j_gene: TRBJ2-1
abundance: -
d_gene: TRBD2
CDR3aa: CASSLGLLAAGNEQFF
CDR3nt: TGTGCCAGCAGTTTGGGACTACTAGCGGCGGGCAATGAGCAGTTCTTC

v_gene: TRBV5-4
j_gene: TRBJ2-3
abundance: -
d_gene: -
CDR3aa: CASSLDQGRTDTQYF
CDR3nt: TGTGCCAGCAGCTTGGATCAGGGAAGGACAGATACGCAGTATTTT

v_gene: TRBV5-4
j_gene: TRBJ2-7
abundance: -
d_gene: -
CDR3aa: CASSFSQGRYEQYF
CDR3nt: TGTGCCAGCAGCTTTAGCCAGGGAAGGTACGAGCAGTACTTC

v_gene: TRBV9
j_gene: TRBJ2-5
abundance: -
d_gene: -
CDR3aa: CASSVEGGKETQYF
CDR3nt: TGTGCCAGCAGCGTAGAAGGGGGTAAAGAGACCCAGTACTTC

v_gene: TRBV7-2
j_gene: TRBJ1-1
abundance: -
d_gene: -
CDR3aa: CASSLGAISNTEAFF
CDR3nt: TGTGCCAGCAGCTTAGGGGCGATCTCGAACACTGAAGCTTTCTTT

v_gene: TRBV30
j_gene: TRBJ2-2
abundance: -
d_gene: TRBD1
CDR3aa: CAWSYRDRVTGELFF
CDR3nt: TGTGCCTGGAGTTATAGGGACAGGGTCACCGGGGAGCTGTTTTTT

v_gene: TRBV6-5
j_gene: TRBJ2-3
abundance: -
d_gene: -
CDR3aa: CASSYQGMVTDTQYF
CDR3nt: TGTGCCAGCAGTTACCAGGGAATGGTCACAGATACGCAGTATTTT